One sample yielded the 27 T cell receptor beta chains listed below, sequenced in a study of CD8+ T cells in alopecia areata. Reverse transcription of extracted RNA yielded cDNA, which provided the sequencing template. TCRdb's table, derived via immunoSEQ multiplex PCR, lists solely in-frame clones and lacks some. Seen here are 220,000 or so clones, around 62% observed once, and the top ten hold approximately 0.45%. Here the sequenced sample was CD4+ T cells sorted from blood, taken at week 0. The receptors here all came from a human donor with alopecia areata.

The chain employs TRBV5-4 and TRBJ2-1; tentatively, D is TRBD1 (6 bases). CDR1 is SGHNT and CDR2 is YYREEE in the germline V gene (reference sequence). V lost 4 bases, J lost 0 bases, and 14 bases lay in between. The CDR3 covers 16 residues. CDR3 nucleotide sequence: TGTGCCAGCAGCCCTATAGGACAGCGCTCCTACAATGAGCAGTTCTTC. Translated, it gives CASSPIGQRSYNEQFF.

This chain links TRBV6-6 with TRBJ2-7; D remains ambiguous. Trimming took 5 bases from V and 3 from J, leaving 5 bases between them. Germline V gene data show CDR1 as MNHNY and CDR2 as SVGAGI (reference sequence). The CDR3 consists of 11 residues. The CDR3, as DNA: TGTGCCAGCAGTCCCTACTACGAGCAGTACTTC. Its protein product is CASSPYYEQYF.

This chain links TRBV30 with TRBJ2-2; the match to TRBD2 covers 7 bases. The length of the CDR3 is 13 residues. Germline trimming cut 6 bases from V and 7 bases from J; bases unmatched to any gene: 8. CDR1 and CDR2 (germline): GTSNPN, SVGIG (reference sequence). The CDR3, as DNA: TGTGCCTGCGAGCGGGGCTCGAGCGGGGAGCTGTTTTTT. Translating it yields CACERGSSGELFF.

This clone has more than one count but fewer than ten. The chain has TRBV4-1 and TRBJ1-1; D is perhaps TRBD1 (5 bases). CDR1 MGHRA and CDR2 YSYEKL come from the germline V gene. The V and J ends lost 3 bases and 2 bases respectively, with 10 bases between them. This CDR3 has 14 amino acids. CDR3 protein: CASSQDTLNTEAFF. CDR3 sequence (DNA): TGCGCCAGCAGCCAGGACACCTTAAACACTGAAGCTTTCTTT.

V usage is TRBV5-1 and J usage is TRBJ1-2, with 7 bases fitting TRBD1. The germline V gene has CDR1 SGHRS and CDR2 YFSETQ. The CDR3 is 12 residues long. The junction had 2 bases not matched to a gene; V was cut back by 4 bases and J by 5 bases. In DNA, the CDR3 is TGCGCCAGCAGCCCAGGGGGATATGGCTACACCTTC. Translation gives CASSPGGYGYTF.

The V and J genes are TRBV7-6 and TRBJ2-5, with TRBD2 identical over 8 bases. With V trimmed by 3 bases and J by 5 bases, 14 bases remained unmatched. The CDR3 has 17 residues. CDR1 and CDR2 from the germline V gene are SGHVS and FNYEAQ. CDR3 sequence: CASSFFASGRAVETQYF. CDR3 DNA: TGTGCCAGCAGCTTCTTCGCCTCCGGGAGGGCCGTTGAGACCCAGTACTTC.

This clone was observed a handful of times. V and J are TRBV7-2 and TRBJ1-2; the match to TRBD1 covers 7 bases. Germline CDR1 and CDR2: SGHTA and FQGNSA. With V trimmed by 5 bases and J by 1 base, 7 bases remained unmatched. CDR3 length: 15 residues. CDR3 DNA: TGTGCCAGCAGCCCCGAGGGACAGCGTAACTATGGCTACACCTTC. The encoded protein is CASSPEGQRNYGYTF.

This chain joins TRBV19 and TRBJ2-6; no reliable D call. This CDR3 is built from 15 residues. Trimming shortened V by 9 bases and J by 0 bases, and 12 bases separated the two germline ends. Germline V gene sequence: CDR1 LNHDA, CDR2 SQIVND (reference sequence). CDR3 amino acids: CASAEWGSGANVLTF. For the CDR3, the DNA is TGTGCCAGCGCGGAATGGGGCTCTGGGGCCAACGTCCTGACTTTC.

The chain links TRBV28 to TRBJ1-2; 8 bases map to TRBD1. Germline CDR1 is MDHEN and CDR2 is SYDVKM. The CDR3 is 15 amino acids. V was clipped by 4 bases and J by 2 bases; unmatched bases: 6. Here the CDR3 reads CASSSGQGKNYGYTF. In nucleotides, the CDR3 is TGTGCCAGCAGTTCCGGACAGGGAAAAAACTATGGCTACACCTTC.

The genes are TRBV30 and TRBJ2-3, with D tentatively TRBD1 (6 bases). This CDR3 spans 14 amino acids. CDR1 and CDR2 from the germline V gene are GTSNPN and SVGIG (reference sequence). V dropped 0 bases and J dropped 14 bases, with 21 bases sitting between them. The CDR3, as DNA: TGTGCCTGGAGTGTGTCCGCAGACAGGATCCGCGGGTATTTT. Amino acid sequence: CAWSVSADRIRGYF. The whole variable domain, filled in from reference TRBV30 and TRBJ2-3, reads SQTIHQWPATLVQPVGSPLSLECTVEGTSNPNLYWYRQAAGRGLQLLFYSVGIGQISSEVPQNLSASRPQDRQFILSSKKLLLSDSGFYLCAWSVSADRIRGYFGPGTRLTVL.

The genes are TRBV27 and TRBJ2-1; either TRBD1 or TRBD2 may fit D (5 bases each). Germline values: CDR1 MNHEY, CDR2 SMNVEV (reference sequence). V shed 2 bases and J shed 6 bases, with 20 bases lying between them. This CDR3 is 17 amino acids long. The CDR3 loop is CASSLASGTLLGNEQFF. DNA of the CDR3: TGTGCCAGCAGTTTAGCATCCGGGACCCTGCTGGGCAATGAGCAGTTCTTC.

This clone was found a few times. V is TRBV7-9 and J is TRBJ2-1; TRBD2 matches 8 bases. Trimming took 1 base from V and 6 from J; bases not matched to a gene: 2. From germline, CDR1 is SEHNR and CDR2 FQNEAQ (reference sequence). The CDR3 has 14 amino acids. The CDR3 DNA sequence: TGTGCCAGCAGCTTAGAAGGGACTAGCAATGAGCAGTTCTTC. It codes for CASSLEGTSNEQFF.

The CDR3: CSVALGETQYF. DNA for the CDR3: TGCAGCGTTGCTTTGGGAGAGACCCAGTACTTC. The chain is built from TRBV29-1 and TRBJ2-5; D call uncertain. The V end was cut by 4 bases, the J end by 4 bases, with 7 bases between. This CDR3 is 11 amino acids long. Per germline, CDR1 SQVTM and CDR2 ANQGSEA.

This CDR3 is CASSNTLGNEQFF. CDR3 in DNA: TGTGCCAGCAGCAACACACTCGGGAATGAGCAGTTCTTC. The chain has TRBV7-3 and TRBJ2-1; no definite D call. The CDR3 consists of 13 residues. Deletions cut 5 bases from V and 7 bases from J, with 12 bases between. Germline lookup yields CDR1 SGHTA and CDR2 FQGTGA.

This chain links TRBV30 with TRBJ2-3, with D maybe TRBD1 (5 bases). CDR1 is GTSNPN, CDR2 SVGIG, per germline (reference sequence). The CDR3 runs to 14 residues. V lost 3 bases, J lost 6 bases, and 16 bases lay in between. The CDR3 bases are TGTGCCTGGAGGTACACAGGTTACGGCGATACGCAGTATTTT. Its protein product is CAWRYTGYGDTQYF.

The CDR3 is CAINGAKGVSTGSYGYTF. Here the CDR3 DNA reads TGTGCCATCAATGGGGCAAAGGGGGTTTCGACGGGAAGCTATGGCTACACCTTC. The chain joins TRBV10-3 to TRBJ1-2; D possibly corresponds to TRBD1 (6 bases). Trimming shortened V by 7 bases and J by 4 bases, and 28 bases separated the two germline ends. CDR1 is ENHRY and CDR2 is SYGVKD in the germline V gene. The CDR3 consists of 18 residues.

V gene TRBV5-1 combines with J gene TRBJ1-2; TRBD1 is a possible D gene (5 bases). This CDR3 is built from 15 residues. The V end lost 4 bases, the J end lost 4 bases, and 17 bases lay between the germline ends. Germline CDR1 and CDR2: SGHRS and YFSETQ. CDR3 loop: CASSPHHGALYGYTF. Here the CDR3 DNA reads TGCGCCAGCAGCCCGCATCACGGGGCCCTCTATGGCTACACCTTC.

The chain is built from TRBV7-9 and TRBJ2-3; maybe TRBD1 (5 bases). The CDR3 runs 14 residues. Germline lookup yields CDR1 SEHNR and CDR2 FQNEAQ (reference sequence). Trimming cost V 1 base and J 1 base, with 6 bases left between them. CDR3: CASSLVGGTDTQYF. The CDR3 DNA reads TGTGCCAGCAGCTTAGTAGGGGGCACAGATACGCAGTATTTT. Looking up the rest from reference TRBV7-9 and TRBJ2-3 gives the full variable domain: DTGVSQNPRHKITKRGQNVTFRCDPISEHNRLYWYRQTLGQGPEFLTYFQNEAQLEKSRLLSDRFSAERPKGSFSTLEIQRTEQGDSAMYLCASSLVGGTDTQYFGPGTRLTVL.

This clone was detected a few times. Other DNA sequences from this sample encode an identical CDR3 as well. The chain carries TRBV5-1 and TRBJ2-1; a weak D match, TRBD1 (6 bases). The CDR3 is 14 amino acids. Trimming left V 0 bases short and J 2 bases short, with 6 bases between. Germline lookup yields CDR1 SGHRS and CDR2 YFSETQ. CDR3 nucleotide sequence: TGCGCCAGCAGCTTGGGGGGGCCCTACAATGAGCAGTTCTTC. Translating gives CASSLGGPYNEQFF.

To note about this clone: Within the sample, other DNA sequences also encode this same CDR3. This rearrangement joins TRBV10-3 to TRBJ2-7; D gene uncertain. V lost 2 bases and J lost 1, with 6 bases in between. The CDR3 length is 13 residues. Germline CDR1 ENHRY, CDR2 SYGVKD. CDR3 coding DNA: TGTGCCATCAGTGAGGTCAGTTCCTACGAGCAGTACTTC. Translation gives CAISEVSSYEQYF.

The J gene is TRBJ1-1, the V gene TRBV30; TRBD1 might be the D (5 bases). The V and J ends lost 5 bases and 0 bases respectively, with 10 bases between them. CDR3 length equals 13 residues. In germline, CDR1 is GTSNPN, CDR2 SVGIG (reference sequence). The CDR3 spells CAWEKGVNTEAFF. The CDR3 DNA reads TGTGCCTGGGAAAAAGGGGTGAACACTGAAGCTTTCTTT.

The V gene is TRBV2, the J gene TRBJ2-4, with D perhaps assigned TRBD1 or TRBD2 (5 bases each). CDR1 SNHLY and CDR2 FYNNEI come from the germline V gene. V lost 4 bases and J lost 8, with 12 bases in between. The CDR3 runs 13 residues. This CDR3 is CASSGAGRDIQYF. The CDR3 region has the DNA TGTGCCAGCAGTGGGGCAGGGCGGGACATTCAGTACTTC. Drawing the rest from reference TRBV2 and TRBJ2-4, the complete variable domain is EPEVTQTPSHQVTQMGQEVILRCVPISNHLYFYWYRQILGQKVEFLVSFYNNEISEKSEIFDDQFSVERPDGSNFTLKIRSTKLEDSAMYFCASSGAGRDIQYFGAGTRLSVL.

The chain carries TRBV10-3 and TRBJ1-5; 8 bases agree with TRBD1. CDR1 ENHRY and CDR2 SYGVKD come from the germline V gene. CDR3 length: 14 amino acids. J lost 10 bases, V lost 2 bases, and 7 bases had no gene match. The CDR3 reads CAISEGDRGEPQHF. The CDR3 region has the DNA TGTGCCATCAGTGAGGGTGACAGGGGCGAACCCCAGCATTTT.

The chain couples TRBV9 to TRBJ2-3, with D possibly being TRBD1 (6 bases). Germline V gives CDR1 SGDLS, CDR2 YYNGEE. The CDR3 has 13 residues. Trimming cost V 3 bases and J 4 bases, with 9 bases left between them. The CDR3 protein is CASSAPGADTQYF. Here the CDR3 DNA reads TGTGCCAGCAGCGCTCCAGGGGCAGATACGCAGTATTTT.

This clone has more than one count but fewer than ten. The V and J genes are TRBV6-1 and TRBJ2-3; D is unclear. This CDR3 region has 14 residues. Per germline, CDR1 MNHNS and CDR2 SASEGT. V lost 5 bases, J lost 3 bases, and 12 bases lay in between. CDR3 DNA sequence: TGTGCCAGCAGTAAACGACCTGGAACAGATACGCAGTATTTT. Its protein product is CASSKRPGTDTQYF.

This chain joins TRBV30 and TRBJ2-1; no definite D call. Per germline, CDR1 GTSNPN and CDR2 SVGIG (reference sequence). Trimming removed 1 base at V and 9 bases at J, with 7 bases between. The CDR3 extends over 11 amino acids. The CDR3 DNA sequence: TGTGCCTGGAGTGCTATAGGTGAGCAGTTCTTC. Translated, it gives CAWSAIGEQFF.

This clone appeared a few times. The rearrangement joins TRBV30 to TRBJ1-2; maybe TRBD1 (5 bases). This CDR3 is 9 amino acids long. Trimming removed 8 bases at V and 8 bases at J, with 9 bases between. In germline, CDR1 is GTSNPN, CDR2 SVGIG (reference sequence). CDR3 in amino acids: CAVNRGYTF. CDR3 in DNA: TGTGCCGTTAACAGGGGCTACACCTTC.